This is a list of T cell receptor beta chains from one sample in a study of blood T cells in healthy people across ages. Using its own MiXCR run on the 5' RACE reads, TCRdb lists one record per CDR3 protein. Of 1,500,000 or so distinct CDR3 sequences listed, roughly 43% are singletons. Specimen: blood. The receptors stem from a woman younger than 35 in good health. Both conserved end residues are trimmed from each CDR3. Clone size is not always given. Where it is, it says once, few, many or a class for expanded clones.

>TRBV11-2|few|14
ASSTGTSGRGNEQF
>TRBV7-9|few|13
ASSQGFLSYNEQY
>TRBV12-3/TRBV12-4|few|13
ASSFGGNTQETQY
>TRBV7-9|NA|9
AGSNTGELF
>TRBV7-2|once|10
ASSAWGRGYT
>TRBV12-3/TRBV12-4|NA|13
ASSLTGTEGGGYT
>TRBV24-1|NA|14
ATSVRGGSSYNEQF
>TRBV7-9|NA|12
ASRPQGQGEKLF
>TRBV7-9|NA|11
ASSTQGTYEQF
>TRBV3-1|NA|13
ASSQDWTGISPLH
>TRBV20-1|NA|15
SARVGRRDRHLETQY
>TRBV14|few|16
ASSLQSGTSAYQETQY
>TRBV6-6|few|13
ASRGAGAIAYEQY
>TRBV20-1|NA|15
SARRRRGGTANEKLF
>TRBV7-9|NA|10
AKANSYNEQF
>TRBV29-1|NA|11
SVTTGGTDTQY
>TRBV7-2|few|13
ASSFDGLANEKLF
>TRBV4-3|NA|12
ASSQEEGDWEQY
>TRBV12-3/TRBV12-4|NA|16
APRWGQNERTSTDTQY
>TRBV4-1|once|13
ASSQRQEPYYEQY
>TRBV12-3/TRBV12-4|NA|13
ASSPPGPLLETQF
>TRBV20-1|NA|14
SATLIAGGNTDTQY
>TRBV4-2|NA|17
ASSQEASGSASSYNEQF